Listed here are 32 T cell receptor beta chains from one sample, sequenced in a study of human T cells and chemical hapten exposure. TCRdb processed the RACE reads anew with MiXCR; each CDR3 protein has one entry. The sample yields under 200,000 distinct CDR3 sequences, about 27% seen once. Time point denoted: patch test 3, about 24 weeks after DPC sensitization. As to treatment: therapeutic diphenylcyclopropenone sensitization with weekly scalp DPC. The sample consisted of whole blood, taken in connection with sensitization to the hapten diphenylcyclopropenone (DPC). Receptor source: a young woman with alopecia areata. Some clones in this sample may be carry-over from other donors' samples.

The V gene is TRBV5-1, the J gene TRBJ2-3, with unresolved D. The CDR3 has 15 residues. V was trimmed by 3 bases and J by 0 bases, leaving 11 bases between them. Germline assignment: CDR1 SGHRS and CDR2 YFSETQ. The CDR3 DNA reads TGCGCCAGCAGCTCCAGCAGCCTGAGCACAGATACGCAGTATTTT. It encodes CASSSSSLSTDTQYF.

This clonotype has only a few counts. CDR3 coding DNA: TGCGCCAGCAGCTCCGACGGGCAGGGGAGTTCACCCCTCCACTTT. Translating it yields CASSSDGQGSSPLHF. The chain carries TRBV5-1 and TRBJ1-6; D might be TRBD1 (6 bases). Germline V gene sequence: CDR1 SGHRS, CDR2 YFSETQ. Trimming removed 3 bases from V and 9 bases from J, with 16 bases in between. This CDR3 region has 15 residues.

This clonotype was counted at least ten times. CDR3: CASSPYLGTGGQETQYF. The CDR3 coding sequence is TGTGCCAGCAGTCCTTACCTCGGGACAGGGGGCCAGGAGACCCAGTACTTC. The genes are TRBV6-6 and TRBJ2-5; 12 positions agree with TRBD1. This CDR3 is built from 17 residues. Germline V gene sequence: CDR1 MNHNY, CDR2 SVGAGI (reference sequence). With V trimmed by 5 bases and J by 5 bases, 12 bases remained unmatched.

This clonotype was detected once. CDR3 loop: CASSSSGRDFNEQFF. The CDR3 region has the DNA TGTGCCAGCAGTTCTAGCGGGAGGGACTTCAATGAGCAGTTCTTC. The V call is TRBV12-3 or TRBV12-4, the J call TRBJ2-1, with TRBD2 identical over 12 bases. V was clipped by 4 bases and J by 6 bases; unmatched bases: 4. This CDR3 region has 15 residues.

A few counts support this clonotype. The rearrangement uses TRBV11-1 and TRBJ2-1; D is uncertain. The length of the CDR3 is 13 residues. In germline, CDR1 is SGHAT, CDR2 FQDESV (reference sequence). Trimming took off 1 base at V and 1 base at J, with 2 bases between the two ends. CDR3 residues: CASSLVSYNEQFF. The CDR3 nucleotides are TGTGCCAGCAGCTTAGTATCCTACAATGAGCAGTTCTTC.

This clonotype was counted between two and nine times. The rearrangement uses TRBV20-1 and TRBJ2-1; D not certain. Germline CDR1 DFQATT, CDR2 SNEGSKA (reference sequence). Trimming removed 0 bases at V and 11 bases at J, with 11 bases between. The CDR3 totals 12 residues. The CDR3 is CSARDLGRKQFF. The CDR3 DNA reads TGCAGTGCTAGAGATCTAGGGCGGAAGCAGTTCTTC.

The CDR3 DNA sequence: TGCAGCGTTGAACTCAGGGGGCTAGGCGAGCAGTACTTC. It yields the protein CSVELRGLGEQYF. The chain uses TRBV29-1 and TRBJ2-7, with 8 bases matching TRBD1. There are 13 residues in the CDR3. CDR1 SQVTM and CDR2 ANQGSEA come from the germline V gene. After removal of 2 bases from V and 6 bases from J, the junction contained 6 bases not matched to a gene.

The rearrangement joins TRBV29-1 to TRBJ2-1, with 15 positions matching TRBD2. Trimming cost V 1 base and J 0 bases; bases outside gene matches: 7. There are 19 residues in the CDR3. Germline CDR1 and CDR2: SQVTM and ANQGSEA. The CDR3 sequence: CSVEVIGLAGGSSYNEQFF. In nucleotides, the CDR3 is TGCAGCGTTGAAGTTATCGGACTAGCGGGAGGGAGCTCCTACAATGAGCAGTTCTTC.

This clonotype was seen once. This chain joins TRBV15 and TRBJ1-2; no clear D. Germline V lookup: CDR1 LNHNV, CDR2 YYDKDF (reference sequence). The CDR3 sequence is 14 residues long. Trimming took 1 base from V and 4 from J, leaving 10 bases between them. The DNA of the CDR3 is TGTGCCACCAGCAGAGTAGGAGAGAGCTATGGCTACACCTTC. It is translated as CATSRVGESYGYTF.

The chain combines TRBV9 with TRBJ2-1; 12 nucleotides agree with TRBD2. V gave up 6 bases and J gave up 9 bases; unmatched junction bases: 4. The CDR3 sequence is 13 residues long. CDR1 is SGDLS, CDR2 YYNGEE, per germline. The CDR3 loop reads CASTLTSGGEQFF. CDR3 DNA sequence: TGTGCCAGCACCTTGACTAGCGGGGGTGAGCAGTTCTTC.

In this sample, this clonotype turned up a few times. The chain uses TRBV4-2 and TRBJ2-7; the match to TRBD1 covers 8 bases. The trim removed 4 bases at V and 1 base at J, leaving 9 bases unmatched. The CDR3 runs 16 residues. CDR1 is LGHNA, CDR2 YNFKEQ, per germline. The CDR3 DNA is TGTGCCAGCAGCCGATCCCGGGACAGGCAATCCTACGAGCAGTACTTC. Translating it yields CASSRSRDRQSYEQYF.

This chain joins TRBV6-2 or TRBV6-3 and TRBJ2-4; TRBD1 is a possible D gene (5 bases). V lost 1 base to trimming and J lost 7 bases, with 17 bases between them. Germline CDR1 is MNHEY and CDR2 is SVGEGT. This CDR3 is built from 16 residues. The CDR3 coding sequence is TGTGCCAGCAGTTACTATTGGCCAGGGAAAAAGAACATTCAGTACTTC. Translated: CASSYYWPGKKNIQYF.

This clonotype has more than one count but fewer than ten. The rearrangement joins TRBV7-2 to TRBJ1-1; 12 nucleotides align to TRBD1. Germline assignment: CDR1 SGHTA and CDR2 FQGNSA. V was pared by 4 bases and J by 11 bases, with 8 bases of the junction left unmatched. The CDR3 consists of 14 residues. The CDR3 sequence: CASSSRDRGRGAFF. The DNA of the CDR3 is TGTGCCAGCAGCTCGAGGGACAGGGGGCGCGGGGCTTTCTTT.

This clonotype was counted a few times. The V call is TRBV4-3, the J call TRBJ2-1; D remains unclear. Germline loops: CDR1 LGHNA, CDR2 YSLEER. V was pared by 0 bases and J by 6 bases, with 3 bases between. The CDR3 runs to 12 residues. This chain's CDR3 is CASSQEPNEQFF. The CDR3 nucleotides are TGCGCCAGCAGCCAAGAACCCAATGAGCAGTTCTTC.

This clonotype was picked up a small number of times. The chain is built from TRBV5-6 and TRBJ2-2, with TRBD1 as a possible D gene (6 bases). V was trimmed by 4 bases and J by 2 bases, leaving 12 bases between them. The V gene's germline CDR1 is SGHDT and CDR2 YYEEEE. The CDR3 totals 15 residues. For the CDR3, the DNA is TGTGCCAGCAGCCGACGACAGGTCAACACCGGGGAGCTGTTTTTT. This codes for CASSRRQVNTGELFF.

This clonotype is a singleton in its sample. The chain employs TRBV10-2 and TRBJ2-3, with 8 bases that match TRBD1. The V and J ends lost 7 bases and 4 bases, in that order; junction bases with no gene match: 22. The CDR3 consists of 19 residues. Per germline, CDR1 WSHSY and CDR2 SAAADI. The CDR3 sequence: CASNLGTSGGLRGADTQYF. CDR3 coding DNA: TGCGCCAGCAACCTGGGGACTTCAGGGGGCTTACGCGGCGCAGATACGCAGTATTTT.

The V and J genes are TRBV2 and TRBJ2-1; TRBD2 matches at 9 bases. CDR3 size: 14 residues. CDR1 and CDR2 (germline): SNHLY, FYNNEI. Trimming removed 7 bases from V and 7 bases from J; junction bases left unmatched: 8. CDR3 sequence (DNA): TGTGCCAGCAAGCGGCGGGAGGGCCCGAATGAGCAGTTCTTC. It specifies CASKRREGPNEQFF.

This clonotype was detected only a few times. The rearrangement links TRBV4-3 to TRBJ2-4; TRBD2 matches at 8 bases. Germline V gene lookup returns CDR1 LGHNA and CDR2 YSLEER. The CDR3 spans 18 residues. J gave up 2 bases and V 0 bases, and 9 bases lay outside the gene matches. CDR3 sequence: CASSQEVEREYPKNIQYF. CDR3 coding DNA: TGCGCCAGCAGCCAAGAGGTCGAGCGGGAGTATCCCAAAAACATTCAGTACTTC.

This clonotype was seen a handful of times. V gene TRBV5-1 combines with J gene TRBJ2-7, with D uncertain. The CDR3 sequence is 13 residues long. The V gene lost 4 bases and the J gene lost 2 bases, with 10 bases spanning the gap. Germline assignment: CDR1 SGHRS and CDR2 YFSETQ. CDR3 loop: CASSLRPPYEQYF. CDR3 coding DNA: TGCGCCAGCAGCCTACGTCCTCCCTACGAGCAGTACTTC.

This clonotype was counted between two and nine times. This CDR3 is CASWTWALGNQPQHF. CDR3 DNA: TGCGCCAGCTGGACTTGGGCGCTCGGCAATCAGCCCCAGCATTTT. The chain carries TRBV23-1 and TRBJ1-5, with unresolved D. TRBV23-1 is an open reading frame whose function is uncertain. Trimming removed 8 bases from V and 2 bases from J, with 16 bases in between. The CDR3 is made up of 15 amino acids.

This chain joins TRBV27 and TRBJ2-3, with 10 bases matching TRBD2. The ends lost 4 bases at V and 5 bases at J; junction bases unmatched: 0. This CDR3 has 13 residues. Germline V gene sequence: CDR1 MNHEY, CDR2 SMNVEV (reference sequence). This CDR3 reads CASSWTSGDTQYF. The CDR3 bases are TGTGCCAGCAGTTGGACTAGCGGAGATACGCAGTATTTT.

The chain has TRBV4-1 and TRBJ2-5; D perhaps matches TRBD1 (6 bases). The CDR3 sequence is 17 residues long. Trimming cost V 4 bases and J 4 bases, with 22 bases left between them. Germline lookup yields CDR1 MGHRA and CDR2 YSYEKL. For the CDR3, the DNA is TGCGCCAGCAGCCGACTTTTCCCGGGACAAGGTGTAGAGACCCAGTACTTC. The encoded protein is CASSRLFPGQGVETQYF.

This clonotype turned up a few times. The chain recombines TRBV4-1 with TRBJ1-5; TRBD1 aligns across 7 bases. The CDR3 is 16 residues long. The germline gives CDR1 MGHRA, CDR2 YSYEKL. Trimming at V came to 0 bases and at J to 5 bases, leaving 7 bases not matched to a gene. The CDR3 sequence is CASSQDLVQGYQPQHF. CDR3 DNA sequence: TGCGCCAGCAGCCAAGATCTTGTACAGGGGTATCAGCCCCAGCATTTT.

The table lists this clonotype with a few counts. J is TRBJ2-2 and V is TRBV12-3 or TRBV12-4; D uncertain. The V gene lost 6 bases and the J gene lost 6 bases, with 11 bases spanning the gap. The CDR3 runs to 13 residues. Here the CDR3 reads CASRSGPAGELFF. CDR3 nucleotides: TGTGCCAGCAGATCCGGGCCCGCCGGGGAGCTGTTTTTT.

The chain uses TRBV18 and TRBJ2-7, with 8 nucleotides matching TRBD1. V lost 8 bases, J lost 5 bases, and 8 bases stayed unmatched. This CDR3 comprises 13 residues. Germline V gene data show CDR1 as KGHSH and CDR2 as LQKENI. This chain's CDR3 is CASLGQVPHEQYF. As DNA, the CDR3 is TGTGCCAGCCTGGGACAGGTCCCCCACGAGCAGTACTTC.

The chain couples TRBV5-6 to TRBJ2-2, with no clear D. V was shortened by 2 bases and J by 6 bases, with 5 bases between the two germline ends. Germline CDR1 SGHDT, CDR2 YYEEEE. The CDR3 spans 12 residues. The CDR3 spells CASSFIPGELFF. Written as DNA, the CDR3 is TGTGCCAGCAGCTTTATCCCCGGGGAGCTGTTTTTT.

The V gene is TRBV6-1, the J gene TRBJ2-7; 7 nucleotides match TRBD1. Unmatched junction bases numbered 10, after V lost 7 bases and J lost 4 bases. CDR3 length equals 14 residues. The germline V gene encodes CDR1 MNHNS and CDR2 SASEGT. The CDR3 sequence: CASTSKTGLYEQYF. The DNA of the CDR3 is TGTGCCAGCACCTCCAAGACAGGGTTGTACGAGCAGTACTTC.

This chain connects TRBV24-1 to TRBJ2-1; the D gene is possibly TRBD1 (6 bases). Germline assignment: CDR1 KGHDR and CDR2 SFDVKD. This CDR3 contains 15 residues. Trimming removed 1 base from V and 8 bases from J, with 14 bases in between. The CDR3 DNA follows: TGTGCCACCAGTGATTTTTTGACAGGTCGATATGAGCAGTTCTTC. Its protein product is CATSDFLTGRYEQFF.

This clonotype was seen more than once but under ten times. This chain connects TRBV15 to TRBJ1-1; D is uncertain. The germline CDR1 and CDR2 sequences are LNHNV and YYDKDF (reference sequence). This CDR3 comprises 14 residues. Trimming removed 0 bases at V and 1 base at J, with 6 bases between. The CDR3 bases are TGTGCCACCAGCAGAGATATGGGGAACACTGAAGCTTTCTTT. This codes for CATSRDMGNTEAFF.

The rearrangement links TRBV12-3 or TRBV12-4 to TRBJ2-1; D gene unclear. The CDR3 totals 10 residues. V shed 6 bases and J shed 8 bases, with 5 bases lying between them. The CDR3 sequence: CASSRHEQFF. The CDR3 nucleotides read TGTGCCAGCAGCCGCCATGAGCAGTTCTTC.

This clonotype has only a few counts. The gene calls are TRBV7-8 and TRBJ1-2, with 7 bases aligning to TRBD1. The germline V gene encodes CDR1 SGHVS and CDR2 FQNEAQ. V trimming: 3 bases; J trimming: 8 bases; junction bases outside the gene matches: 6. This CDR3 contains 13 residues. CDR3 nucleotide sequence: TGTGCCAGCAGCTTCGACAGGGACTTAGGCTACACCTTC. Protein sequence: CASSFDRDLGYTF.

The rearrangement joins TRBV20-1 to TRBJ2-7; a possible D gene is TRBD2 (6 bases). Germline V gives CDR1 DFQATT, CDR2 SNEGSKA (reference sequence). The ends were cut back, 0 bases at V and 2 bases at J, with 11 bases in the middle. This CDR3 is built from 14 residues. CDR3 region: CSARETSKPYEQYF. CDR3 bases: TGCAGTGCTAGAGAAACTAGCAAACCCTACGAGCAGTACTTC.